The entry that follows covers one T cell receptor beta chain sequence. How the authors handled the data: Estimation of nucleated cell counts was performed using reference gene primer amplification. TCRdb's copy holds only in-frame clones and misses some; the assay was immunoSEQ multiplex PCR. V and J calls and clone size are copied from that table; D and trimming were computed from the DNA. The data show around 100,000 clones, approximately 84% seen once. This sample is part of a study of blood T cell repertoires in COVID-19. On the study more broadly: Samples came from the United States, Italy and Spain, spanning acute and convalescent COVID-19. Sources were T cells, B-cell-depleted T cells, or PBMCs; the material itself was cDNA or gDNA.

Sequenced sample: peripheral blood. The sequence was collected from a man aged 40-55 years with acute or convalescent COVID-19.

This chain's CDR3 is CASSSRTSGLQETQYF. The CDR3 DNA is TGTGCCAGCAGCTCGAGGACTAGCGGACTCCAAGAGACCCAGTACTTC. The chain combines TRBV7-2 with TRBJ2-5, with TRBD2 matching over 10 bases. The germline gives CDR1 SGHTA, CDR2 FQGNSA. The CDR3 is 16 residues long. V lost 4 bases to trimming and J lost 1 base; unmatched junction nucleotides: 6.